The following is a T cell receptor beta chain sequence with its context. The sample originates from a study of OX40 agonist ivuxolimab in advanced cancers. This CDR3 has 12 residues. V was pared by 6 bases and J by 7 bases, with 10 bases between. Germline loops: CDR1 MNHEY, CDR2 SVGAGI. Using immunoSEQ multiplex PCR, the repertoire was profiled, and TCRdb retains in-frame clones only, with some absent. Of about 33,000 clones detected, 70% to 85% appear once; the ten largest clones hold roughly a fifth. The rearrangement links TRBV6-5 to TRBJ2-1; TRBD1 might be the D (7 bases). This specimen was CD4+ or CD8+ T cells sorted from blood, taken in a trial of the OX40 agonist ivuxolimab. This TCR was recovered from an adult with an advanced solid tumor such as melanoma, head and neck, liver or kidney cancer. The CDR3 reads CASSSGGNEQFF. The CDR3 DNA reads TGTGCCAGCAGCTCAGGGGGGAATGAGCAGTTCTTC.